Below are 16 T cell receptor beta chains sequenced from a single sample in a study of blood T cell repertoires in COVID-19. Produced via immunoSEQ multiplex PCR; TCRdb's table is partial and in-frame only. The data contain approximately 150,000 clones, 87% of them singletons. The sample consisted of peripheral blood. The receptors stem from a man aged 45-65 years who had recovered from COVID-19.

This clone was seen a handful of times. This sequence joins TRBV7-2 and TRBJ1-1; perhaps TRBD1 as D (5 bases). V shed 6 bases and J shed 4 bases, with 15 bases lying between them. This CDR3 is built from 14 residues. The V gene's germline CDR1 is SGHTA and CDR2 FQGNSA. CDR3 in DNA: TGTGCCAGCAGTTATACCTGGGGGGGCACTGAAGCTTTCTTT. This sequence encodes CASSYTWGGTEAFF.

The DNA of the CDR3 is TGTGCCAGCGACTCGGGGAGATTCCCCGGGGAGCTGTTTTTT. It yields the protein CASDSGRFPGELFF. The V and J genes are TRBV7-9 and TRBJ2-2, with a possible D match to TRBD2 (5 bases). Germline-derived CDR1 and CDR2 are SEHNR and FQNEAQ (reference sequence). The CDR3 runs 14 residues. V lost 8 bases and J lost 6, with 16 bases in between.

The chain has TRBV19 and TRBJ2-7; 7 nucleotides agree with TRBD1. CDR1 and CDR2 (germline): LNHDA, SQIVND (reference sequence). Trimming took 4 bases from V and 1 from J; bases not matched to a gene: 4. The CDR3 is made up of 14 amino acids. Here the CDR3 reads CASSRRQGSYEQYF. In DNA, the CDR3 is TGTGCCAGTAGTAGGAGACAGGGTTCCTACGAGCAGTACTTC.

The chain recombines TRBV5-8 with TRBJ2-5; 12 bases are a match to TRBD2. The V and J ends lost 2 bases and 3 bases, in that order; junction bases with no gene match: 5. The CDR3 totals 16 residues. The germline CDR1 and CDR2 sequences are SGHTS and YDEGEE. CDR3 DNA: TGTGCCAGCAGCTTAGGGACTAGCGGGTCGAAAGAGACCCAGTACTTC. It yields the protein CASSLGTSGSKETQYF. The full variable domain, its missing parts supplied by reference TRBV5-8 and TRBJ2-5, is EAGVTQSPTHLIKTRGQQATLRCSPISGHTSVYWYQQALGLGLQFLLWYDEGEERNRGNFPPRFSGRQFPNYSSELNVNALELEDSALYLCASSLGTSGSKETQYFGPGTRLLVL.

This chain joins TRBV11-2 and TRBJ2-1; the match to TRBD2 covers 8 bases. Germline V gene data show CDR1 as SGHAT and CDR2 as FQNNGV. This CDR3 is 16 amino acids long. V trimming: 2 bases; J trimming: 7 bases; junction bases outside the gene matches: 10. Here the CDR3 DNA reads TGTGCCAGCAGCTTATCGGCGGGGGGCCGGGGGAATGAGCAGTTCTTC. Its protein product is CASSLSAGGRGNEQFF.

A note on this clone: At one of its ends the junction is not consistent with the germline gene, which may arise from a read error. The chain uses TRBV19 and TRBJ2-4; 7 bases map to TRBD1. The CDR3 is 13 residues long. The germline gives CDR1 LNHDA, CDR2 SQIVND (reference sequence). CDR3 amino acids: CASRGTAQNIQYF. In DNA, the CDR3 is TGTGCCAGTAGGGGGACAGCCCAAAACATTCAGTACTTC.

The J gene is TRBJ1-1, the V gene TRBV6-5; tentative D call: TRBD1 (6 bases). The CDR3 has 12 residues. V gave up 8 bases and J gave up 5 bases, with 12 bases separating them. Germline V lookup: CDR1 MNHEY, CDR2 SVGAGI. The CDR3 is CASYRVRTEAFF. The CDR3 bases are TGTGCCAGCTACAGGGTTCGGACTGAAGCTTTCTTT.

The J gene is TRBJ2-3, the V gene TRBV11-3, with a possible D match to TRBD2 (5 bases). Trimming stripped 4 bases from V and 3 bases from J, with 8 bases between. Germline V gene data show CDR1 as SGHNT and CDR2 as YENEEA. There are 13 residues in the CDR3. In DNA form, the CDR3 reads TGTGCCAGCAGCTCCCGAGGGACAGATACGCAGTATTTT. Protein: CASSSRGTDTQYF.

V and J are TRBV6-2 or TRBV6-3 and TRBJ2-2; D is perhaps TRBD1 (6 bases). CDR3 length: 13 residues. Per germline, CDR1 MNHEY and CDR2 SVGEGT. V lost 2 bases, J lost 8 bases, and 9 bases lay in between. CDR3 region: CASSYARGGELFF. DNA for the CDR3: TGTGCCAGCAGTTACGCCAGGGGTGGGGAGCTGTTTTTT.

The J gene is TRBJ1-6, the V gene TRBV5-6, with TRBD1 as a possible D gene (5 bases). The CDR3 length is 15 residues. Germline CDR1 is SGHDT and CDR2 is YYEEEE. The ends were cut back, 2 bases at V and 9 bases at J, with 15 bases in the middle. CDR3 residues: CASSLTGFSGSPLHF. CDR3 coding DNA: TGTGCCAGCAGCTTAACAGGATTCTCAGGTTCACCCCTCCACTTT. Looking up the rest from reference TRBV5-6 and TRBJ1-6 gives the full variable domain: DAGVTQSPTHLIKTRGQQVTLRCSPKSGHDTVSWYQQALGQGPQFIFQYYEEEERQRGNFPDRFSGHQFPNYSSELNVNALLLGDSALYLCASSLTGFSGSPLHFGNGTRLTVT.

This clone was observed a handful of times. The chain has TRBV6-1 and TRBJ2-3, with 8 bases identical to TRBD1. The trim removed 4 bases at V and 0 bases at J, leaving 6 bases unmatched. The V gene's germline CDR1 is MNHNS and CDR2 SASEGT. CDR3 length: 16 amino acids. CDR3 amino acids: CASSGQGTTSTDTQYF. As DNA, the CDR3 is TGTGCCAGCAGTGGACAGGGGACAACTAGCACAGATACGCAGTATTTT.

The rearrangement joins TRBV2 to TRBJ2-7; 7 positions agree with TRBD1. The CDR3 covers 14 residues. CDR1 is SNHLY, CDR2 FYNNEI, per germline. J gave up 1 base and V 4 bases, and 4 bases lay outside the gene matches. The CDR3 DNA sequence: TGTGCCAGCAGTGGAGGGGGCTTATCCTACGAGCAGTACTTC. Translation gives CASSGGGLSYEQYF.

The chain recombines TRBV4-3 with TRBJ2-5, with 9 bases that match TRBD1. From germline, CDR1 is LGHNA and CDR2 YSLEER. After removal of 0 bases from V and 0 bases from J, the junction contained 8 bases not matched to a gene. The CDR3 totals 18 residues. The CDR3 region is CASSQEWGTGTYQETQYF. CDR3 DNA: TGCGCCAGCAGCCAAGAATGGGGGACAGGGACGTACCAAGAGACCCAGTACTTC.

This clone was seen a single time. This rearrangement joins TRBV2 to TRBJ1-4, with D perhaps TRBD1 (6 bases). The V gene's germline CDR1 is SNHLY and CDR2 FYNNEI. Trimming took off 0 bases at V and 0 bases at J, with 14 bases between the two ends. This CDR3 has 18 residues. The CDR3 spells CASSEAGHPIATNEKLFF. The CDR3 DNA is TGTGCCAGCAGTGAAGCGGGACATCCTATTGCAACTAATGAAAAACTGTTTTTT.

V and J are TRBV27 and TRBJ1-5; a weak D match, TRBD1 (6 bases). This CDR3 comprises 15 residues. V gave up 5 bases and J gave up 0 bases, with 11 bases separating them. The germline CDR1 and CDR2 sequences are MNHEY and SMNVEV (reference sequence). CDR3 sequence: CASSIQGFSNQPQHF. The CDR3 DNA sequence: TGTGCCAGCAGTATACAGGGATTTAGCAATCAGCCCCAGCATTTT.

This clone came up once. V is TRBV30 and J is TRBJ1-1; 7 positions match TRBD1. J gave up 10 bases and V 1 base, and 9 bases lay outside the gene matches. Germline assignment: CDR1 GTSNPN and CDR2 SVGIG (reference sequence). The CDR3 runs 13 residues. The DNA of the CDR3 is TGTGCCTGGAGTGCCCAGTTCCGGGACAGAGCTTTCTTT. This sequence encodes CAWSAQFRDRAFF.